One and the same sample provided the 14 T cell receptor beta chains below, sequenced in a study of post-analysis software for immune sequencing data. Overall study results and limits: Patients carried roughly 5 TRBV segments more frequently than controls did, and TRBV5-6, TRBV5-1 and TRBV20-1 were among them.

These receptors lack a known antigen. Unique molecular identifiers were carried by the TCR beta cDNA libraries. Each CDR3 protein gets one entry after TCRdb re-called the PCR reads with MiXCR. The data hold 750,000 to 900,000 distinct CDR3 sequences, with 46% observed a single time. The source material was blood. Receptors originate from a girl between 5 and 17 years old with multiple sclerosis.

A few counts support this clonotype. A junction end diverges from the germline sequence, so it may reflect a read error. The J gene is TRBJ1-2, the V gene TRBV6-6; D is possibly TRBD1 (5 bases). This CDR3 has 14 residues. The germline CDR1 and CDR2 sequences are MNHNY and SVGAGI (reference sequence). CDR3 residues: CASRDRTGVYGCTF. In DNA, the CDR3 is TGTGCCAGCAGGGATCGGACGGGGGTCTATGGCTGCACCTTC.

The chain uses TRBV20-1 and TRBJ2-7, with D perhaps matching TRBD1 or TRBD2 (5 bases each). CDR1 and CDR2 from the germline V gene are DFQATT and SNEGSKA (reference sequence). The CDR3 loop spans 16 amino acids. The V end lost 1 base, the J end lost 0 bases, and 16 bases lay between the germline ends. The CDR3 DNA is TGCAGTGCTAGAGGCGTACACGGGACCCCCTCCTACGAGCAGTACTTC. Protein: CSARGVHGTPSYEQYF.

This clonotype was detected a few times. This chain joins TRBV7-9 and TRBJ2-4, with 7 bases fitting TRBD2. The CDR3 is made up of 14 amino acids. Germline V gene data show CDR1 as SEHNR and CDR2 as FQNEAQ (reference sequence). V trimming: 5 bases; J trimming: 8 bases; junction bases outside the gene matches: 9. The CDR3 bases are TGTGCCAGCAGCGTGGGGGAGGGGAGGTACATTCAGTACTTC. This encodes CASSVGEGRYIQYF. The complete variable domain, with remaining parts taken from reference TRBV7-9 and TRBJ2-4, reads DTGVSQNPRHKITKRGQNVTFRCDPISEHNRLYWYRQTLGQGPEFLTYFQNEAQLEKSRLLSDRFSAERPKGSFSTLEIQRTEQGDSAMYLCASSVGEGRYIQYFGAGTRLSVL.

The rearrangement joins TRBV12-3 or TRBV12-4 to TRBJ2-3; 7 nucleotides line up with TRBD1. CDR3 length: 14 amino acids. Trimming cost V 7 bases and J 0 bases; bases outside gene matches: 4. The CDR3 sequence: CASTPDRSTDTQYF. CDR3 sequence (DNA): TGTGCCAGCACCCCGGACAGGAGCACAGATACGCAGTATTTT.

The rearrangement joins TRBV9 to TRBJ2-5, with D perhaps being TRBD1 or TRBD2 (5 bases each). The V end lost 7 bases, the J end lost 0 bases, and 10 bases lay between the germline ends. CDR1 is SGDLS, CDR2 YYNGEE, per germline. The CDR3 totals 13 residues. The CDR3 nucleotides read TGTGCCAGCCAAGCGGACAACCAAGAGACCCAGTACTTC. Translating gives CASQADNQETQYF. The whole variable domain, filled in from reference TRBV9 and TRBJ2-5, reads DSGVTQTPKHLITATGQRVTLRCSPRSGDLSVYWYQQSLDQGLQFLIQYYNGEERAKGNILERFSAQQFPDLHSELNLSSLELGDSALYFCASQADNQETQYFGPGTRLLVL.

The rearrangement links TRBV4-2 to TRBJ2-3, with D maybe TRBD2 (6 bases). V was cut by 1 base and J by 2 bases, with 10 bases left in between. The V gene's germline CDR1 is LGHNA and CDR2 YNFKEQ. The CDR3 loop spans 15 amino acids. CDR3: CASSQVLANTDTQYF. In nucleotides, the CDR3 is TGTGCCAGCAGCCAAGTACTAGCTAACACAGATACGCAGTATTTT.

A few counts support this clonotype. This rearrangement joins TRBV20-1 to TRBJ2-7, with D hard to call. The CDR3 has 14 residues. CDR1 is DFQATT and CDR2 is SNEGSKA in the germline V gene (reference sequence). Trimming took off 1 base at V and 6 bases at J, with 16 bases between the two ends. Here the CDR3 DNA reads TGCAGTGCTAGAGGGTCCACCGGCCCCGGCGAGCAGTACTTC. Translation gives CSARGSTGPGEQYF.

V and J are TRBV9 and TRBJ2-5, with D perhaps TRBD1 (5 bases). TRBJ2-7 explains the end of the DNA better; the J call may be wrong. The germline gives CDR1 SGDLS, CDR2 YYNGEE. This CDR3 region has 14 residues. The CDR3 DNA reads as TGTGCCAGCAGCGTAGGGGTATTTGGGGCCGAGCAGTACTTC. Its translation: CASSVGVFGAEQYF.

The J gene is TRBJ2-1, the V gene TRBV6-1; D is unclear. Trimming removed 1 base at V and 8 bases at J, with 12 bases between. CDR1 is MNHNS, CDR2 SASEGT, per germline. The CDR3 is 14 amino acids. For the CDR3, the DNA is TGTGCCAGCAGTGAAGGCCCGACGGGTCATGAGCAGTTCTTC. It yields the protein CASSEGPTGHEQFF.

The DNA for the CDR3 is TGCGCCAGCAGCCAATCTTCCTCGCGGGAAAAACTGTTTTTT. Amino acids: CASSQSSSREKLFF. V gene TRBV4-3 combines with J gene TRBJ1-4; D not certain. CDR3 length: 14 amino acids. The V gene's germline CDR1 is LGHNA and CDR2 YSLEER. Trimming left V 2 bases short and J 8 bases short, with 12 bases between.

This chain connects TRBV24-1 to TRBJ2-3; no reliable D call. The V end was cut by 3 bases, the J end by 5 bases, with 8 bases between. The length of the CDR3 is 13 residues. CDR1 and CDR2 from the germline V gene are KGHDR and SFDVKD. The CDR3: CATSDRVVDTQYF. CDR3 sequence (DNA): TGTGCCACCAGTGATCGGGTTGTAGATACGCAGTATTTT.

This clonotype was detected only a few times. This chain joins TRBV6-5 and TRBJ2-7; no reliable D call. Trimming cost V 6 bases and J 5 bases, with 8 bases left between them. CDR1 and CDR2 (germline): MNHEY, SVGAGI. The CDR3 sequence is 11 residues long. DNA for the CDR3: TGTGCCAGCAGCCAGCTCCACGAGCAGTACTTC. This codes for CASSQLHEQYF.

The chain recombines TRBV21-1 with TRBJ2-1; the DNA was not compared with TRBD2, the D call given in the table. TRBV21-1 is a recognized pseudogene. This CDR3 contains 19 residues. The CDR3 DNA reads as TGTGCCAGCAGCCCTCCCCTTAGCGGGAGGCCCAGCTCCTACAATGAGCAGTTCTTC. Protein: CASSPPLSGRPSSYNEQFF.

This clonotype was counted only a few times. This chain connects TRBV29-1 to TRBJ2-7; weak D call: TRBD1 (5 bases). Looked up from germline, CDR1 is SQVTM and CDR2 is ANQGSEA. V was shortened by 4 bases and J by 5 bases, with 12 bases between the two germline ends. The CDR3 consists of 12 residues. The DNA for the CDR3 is TGCAGCGTTGGAGGACATTCTGACGAGCAGTACTTC. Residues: CSVGGHSDEQYF.